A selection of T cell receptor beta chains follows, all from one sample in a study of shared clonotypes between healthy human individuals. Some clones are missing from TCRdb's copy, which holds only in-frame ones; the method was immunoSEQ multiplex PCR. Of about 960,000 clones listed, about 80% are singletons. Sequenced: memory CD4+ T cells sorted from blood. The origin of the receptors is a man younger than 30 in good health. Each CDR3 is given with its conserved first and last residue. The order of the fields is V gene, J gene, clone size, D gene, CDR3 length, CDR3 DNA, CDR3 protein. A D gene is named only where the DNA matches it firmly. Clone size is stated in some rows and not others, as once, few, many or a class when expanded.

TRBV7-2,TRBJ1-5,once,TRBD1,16,TGTGCCAGCAGCCCACAAAGCGGGACAGCTTATCAGCCCCAGCATTTT,CASSPQSGTAYQPQHF
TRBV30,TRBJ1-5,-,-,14,TGTGCCTGGAGTGTGGGGGCGTATAGTCAGCCCCAGCATTTT,CAWSVGAYSQPQHF
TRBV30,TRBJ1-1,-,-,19,TGTGCCTGGAGTGTACCGGTACAGCGGGTTGGGGCGATAGGACCTGAAGCTTTCTTT,CAWSVPVQRVGAIGPEAFF
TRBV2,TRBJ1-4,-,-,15,TGTGCCAGCAGTGAAGGGGAGGGGTCAGATGAAAAACTGTTTTTT,CASSEGEGSDEKLFF
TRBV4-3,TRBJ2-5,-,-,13,TGCGCCAGCAGCCAAGATTACGGAGAGACCCAGTACTTC,CASSQDYGETQYF
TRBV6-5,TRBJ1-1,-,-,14,TGTGCCAGCAGTTATGGGAGGGGGAACACTGAAGCTTTCTTT,CASSYGRGNTEAFF
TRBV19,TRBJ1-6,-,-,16,TGTGCCAGTAGTACCGTAAGAAGCTCCTATAATTCACCCCTCCACTTT,CASSTVRSSYNSPLHF
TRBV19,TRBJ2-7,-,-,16,TGTGCCAGTAGTCTAAACCTCAGGGGGGAGGCCTACGAGCAGTACTTC,CASSLNLRGEAYEQYF
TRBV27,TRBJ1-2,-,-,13,TGTGCCAGCAGTCCCCAGAGGAACTATGGCTACACCTTC,CASSPQRNYGYTF
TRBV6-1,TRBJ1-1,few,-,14,TGTGCCAGCAGTGTAATCGGGGTAAACACTGAAGCTTTCTTT,CASSVIGVNTEAFF
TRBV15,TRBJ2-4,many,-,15,TGTGCCACCAGCCTTCCAGGGTCGGGCAAAAACATTCAGTACTTC,CATSLPGSGKNIQYF
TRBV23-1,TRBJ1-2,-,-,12,TGCGCCAGCAGACTGGGGAGGGACGGCTACACCTTC,CASRLGRDGYTF
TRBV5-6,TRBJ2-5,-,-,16,TGTGCCAGCAGCTTGCGTCTGAGGTCACGAGAGGAGACCCAGTACTTC,CASSLRLRSREETQYF
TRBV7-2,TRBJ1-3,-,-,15,TGTGCCAGCAGCTTAAGTGGGGCGCTAAGAAACACCATATATTTT,CASSLSGALRNTIYF
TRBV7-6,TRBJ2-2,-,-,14,TGTGCCAGCAGCGCCCAGGGTTCCACCGGGGAGCTGTTTTTT,CASSAQGSTGELFF
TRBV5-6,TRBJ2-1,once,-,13,TGTGCCAGCAGCTCAGGGATGTTTAAGGAGCAGTTCTTC,CASSSGMFKEQFF
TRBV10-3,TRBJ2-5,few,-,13,TGTGCCATCAGTGAGGCCATCCAAGAGACCCAGTACTTC,CAISEAIQETQYF